This paragraph reports one T cell receptor (beta chain). These data belong to a study of CD8 T cells in Susac syndrome. A quantity of about 0.5 to 1 ug RNA underwent reverse transcription using random hexamers. An immunoSEQ multiplex PCR generated amplified TCR beta CDR3 products spanning 54 Vbeta and 13 Jbeta. In TCRdb, the immunoSEQ multiplex PCR reads were re-called with MiXCR into one record per CDR3 protein. The data show about 430,000 distinct CDR3 sequences, around 85% seen once. The TCR was taken from a human donor with multiple sclerosis. Sequencing input: CD8+ T cells from PBMCs.

DNA of the CDR3: TGCAGCGTTGAAGAGACAGGGCCATCCTACGAGCAGTACTTC. Translated, it gives CSVEETGPSYEQYF. The J gene is TRBJ2-7, the V gene TRBV29-1, with 7 bases aligning to TRBD1. Germline V CDR1 and CDR2: SQVTM, ANQGSEA. The ends lost 0 bases at V and 1 base at J; junction bases unmatched: 3. The CDR3 covers 14 residues.